This T cell receptor beta chain was found in a study of cytomegalovirus exposure and HLA in healthy donors. PCR employed 60 Vbeta and 13 Jbeta primers. The method was immunoSEQ multiplex PCR; TCRdb's version includes in-frame clones alone and lacks a portion of them. Among 110,000 or so clones listed, approximately 80% were seen once. Germline CDR1 reads SGDLS; CDR2 reads YYNGEE. The V end was cut by 3 bases, the J end by 2 bases, with 11 bases between. This CDR3 is built from 14 residues. The specimen was PBMCs. This chain joins TRBV9 and TRBJ2-5, with D possibly being TRBD2 (7 bases). This TCR derives from a man between 40 and 49 years old in good health and CMV-seropositive. In DNA, the CDR3 is TGTGCCAGCAGCGCGGGGGGCCTACAAGAGACCCAGTACTTC. As protein: CASSAGGLQETQYF.